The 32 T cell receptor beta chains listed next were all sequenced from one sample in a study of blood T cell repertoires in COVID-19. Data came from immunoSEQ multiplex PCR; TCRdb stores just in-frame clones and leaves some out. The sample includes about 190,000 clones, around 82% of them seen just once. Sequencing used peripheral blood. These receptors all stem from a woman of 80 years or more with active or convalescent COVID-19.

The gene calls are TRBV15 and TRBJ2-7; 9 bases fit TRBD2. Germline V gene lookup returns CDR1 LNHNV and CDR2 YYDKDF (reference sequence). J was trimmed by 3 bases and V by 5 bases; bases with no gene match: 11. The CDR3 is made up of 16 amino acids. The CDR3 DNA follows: TGTGCCACCAGCGGGAATTTAGCGGGAGATTACTACGAGCAGTACTTC. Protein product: CATSGNLAGDYYEQYF.

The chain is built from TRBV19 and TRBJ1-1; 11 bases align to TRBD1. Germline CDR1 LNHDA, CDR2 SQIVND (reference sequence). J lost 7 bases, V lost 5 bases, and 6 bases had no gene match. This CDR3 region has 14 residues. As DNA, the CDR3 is TGTGCCAGTAGTGTGTTGGGGACAGGGGGTGAAGCTTTCTTT. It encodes CASSVLGTGGEAFF.

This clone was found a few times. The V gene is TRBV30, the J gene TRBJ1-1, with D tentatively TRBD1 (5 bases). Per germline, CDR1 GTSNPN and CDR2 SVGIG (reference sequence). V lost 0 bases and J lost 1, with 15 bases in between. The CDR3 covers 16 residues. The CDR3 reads CAWSVWRYDRNTEAFF. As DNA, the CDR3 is TGTGCCTGGAGTGTATGGCGATATGACAGGAACACTGAAGCTTTCTTT.

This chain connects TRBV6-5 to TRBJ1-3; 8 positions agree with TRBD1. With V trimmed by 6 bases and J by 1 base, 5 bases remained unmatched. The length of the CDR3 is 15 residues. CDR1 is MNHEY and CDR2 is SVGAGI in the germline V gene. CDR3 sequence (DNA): TGTGCCAGCAGACTCCGGACAGGGTCTGGAAACACCATATATTTT. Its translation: CASRLRTGSGNTIYF.

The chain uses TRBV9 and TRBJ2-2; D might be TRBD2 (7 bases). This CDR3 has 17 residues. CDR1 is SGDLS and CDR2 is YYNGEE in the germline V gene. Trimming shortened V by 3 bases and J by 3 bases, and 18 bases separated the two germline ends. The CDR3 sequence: CASSGPGAGAYTGELFF. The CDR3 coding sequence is TGTGCCAGCAGCGGCCCAGGGGCGGGGGCGTACACCGGGGAGCTGTTTTTT.

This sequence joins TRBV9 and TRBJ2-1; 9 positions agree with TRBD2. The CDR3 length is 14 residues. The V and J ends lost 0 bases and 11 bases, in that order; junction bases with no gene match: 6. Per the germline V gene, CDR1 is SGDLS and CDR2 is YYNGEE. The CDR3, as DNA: TGTGCCAGCAGCGTAGATAGCGGGAGAACCCAGCAGTTCTTC. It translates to CASSVDSGRTQQFF.

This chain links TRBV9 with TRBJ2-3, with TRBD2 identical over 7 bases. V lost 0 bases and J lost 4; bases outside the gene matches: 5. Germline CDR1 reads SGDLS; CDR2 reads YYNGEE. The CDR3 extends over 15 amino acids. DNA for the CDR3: TGTGCCAGCAGCGTAGGGGGCGGGAGTGCAGATACGCAGTATTTT. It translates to CASSVGGGSADTQYF.

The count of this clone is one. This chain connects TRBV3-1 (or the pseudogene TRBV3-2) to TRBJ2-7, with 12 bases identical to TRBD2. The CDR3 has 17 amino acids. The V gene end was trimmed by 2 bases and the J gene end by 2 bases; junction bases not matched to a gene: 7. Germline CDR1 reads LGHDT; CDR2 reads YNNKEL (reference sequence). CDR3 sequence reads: CASSQLAGGRPTYEQYF. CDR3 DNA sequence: TGTGCCAGCAGCCAACTAGCGGGAGGGAGGCCTACCTACGAGCAGTACTTC.

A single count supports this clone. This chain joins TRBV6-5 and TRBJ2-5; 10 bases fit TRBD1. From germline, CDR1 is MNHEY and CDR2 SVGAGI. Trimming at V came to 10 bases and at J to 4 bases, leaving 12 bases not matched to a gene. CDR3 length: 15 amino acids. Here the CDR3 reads CATVSRQGAGETQYF. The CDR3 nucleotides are TGTGCCACCGTATCCAGACAGGGGGCAGGAGAGACCCAGTACTTC.

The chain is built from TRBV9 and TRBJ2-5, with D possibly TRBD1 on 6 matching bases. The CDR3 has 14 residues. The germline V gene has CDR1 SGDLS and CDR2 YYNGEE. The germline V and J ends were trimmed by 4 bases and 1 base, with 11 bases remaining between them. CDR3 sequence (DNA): TGTGCCAGCAGCCAGGGGCCAACCCAAGAGACCCAGTACTTC. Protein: CASSQGPTQETQYF.

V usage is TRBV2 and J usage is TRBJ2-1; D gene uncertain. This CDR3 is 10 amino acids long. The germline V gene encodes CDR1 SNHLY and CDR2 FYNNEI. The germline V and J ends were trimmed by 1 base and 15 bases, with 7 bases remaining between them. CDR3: CASSEVVWFF. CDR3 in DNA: TGTGCCAGCAGTGAAGTTGTATGGTTCTTC.

CDR3 protein: CASSNTGGTEAFF. CDR3 bases: TGCGCCAGCAGCAACACAGGGGGGACTGAAGCTTTCTTT. This rearrangement joins TRBV5-1 to TRBJ1-1, with 8 bases that match TRBD1. The CDR3 sequence is 13 residues long. The germline V gene encodes CDR1 SGHRS and CDR2 YFSETQ. Trimming took 4 bases from V and 5 from J; bases not matched to a gene: 4.

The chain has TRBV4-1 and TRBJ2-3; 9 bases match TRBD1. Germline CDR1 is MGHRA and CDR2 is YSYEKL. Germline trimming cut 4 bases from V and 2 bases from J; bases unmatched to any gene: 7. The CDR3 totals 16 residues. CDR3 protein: CASSPDRGPPTDTQYF. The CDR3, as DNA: TGCGCCAGCAGCCCGGACAGGGGTCCCCCCACAGATACGCAGTATTTT.

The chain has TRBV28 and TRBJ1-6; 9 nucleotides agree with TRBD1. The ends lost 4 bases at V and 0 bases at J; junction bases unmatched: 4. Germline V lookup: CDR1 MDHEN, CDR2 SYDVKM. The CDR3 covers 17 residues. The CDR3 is CASSSGTGSSYNSPLHF. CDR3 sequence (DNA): TGTGCCAGCAGTTCCGGGACAGGGAGCTCCTATAATTCACCCCTCCACTTT.

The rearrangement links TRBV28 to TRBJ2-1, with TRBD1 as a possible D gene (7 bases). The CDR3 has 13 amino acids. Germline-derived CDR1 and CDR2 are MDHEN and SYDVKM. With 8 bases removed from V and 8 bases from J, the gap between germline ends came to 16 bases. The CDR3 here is CASSQGGRYEQFF. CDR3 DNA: TGTGCCAGCTCCCAGGGGGGCAGGTATGAGCAGTTCTTC.

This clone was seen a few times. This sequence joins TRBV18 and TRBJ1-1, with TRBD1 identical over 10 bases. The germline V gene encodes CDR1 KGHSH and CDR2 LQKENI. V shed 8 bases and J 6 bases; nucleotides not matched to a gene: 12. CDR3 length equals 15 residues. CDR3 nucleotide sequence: TGTGCCAGCCGAGGGGACAGGGGCCGCCAATCTGAAGCTTTCTTT. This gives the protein CASRGDRGRQSEAFF. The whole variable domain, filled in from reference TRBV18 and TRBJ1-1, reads NAGVMQNPRHLVRRRGQEARLRCSPMKGHSHVYWYRQLPEEGLKFMVYLQKENIIDESGMPKERFSAEFPKEGPSILRIQQVVRGDSAAYFCASRGDRGRQSEAFFGQGTRLTVV.

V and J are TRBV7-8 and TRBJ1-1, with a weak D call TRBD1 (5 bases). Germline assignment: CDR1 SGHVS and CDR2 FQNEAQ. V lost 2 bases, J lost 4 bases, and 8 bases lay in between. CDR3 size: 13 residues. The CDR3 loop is CASSLKGVTEAFF. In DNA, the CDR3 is TGTGCCAGCAGCTTAAAAGGGGTCACTGAAGCTTTCTTT.

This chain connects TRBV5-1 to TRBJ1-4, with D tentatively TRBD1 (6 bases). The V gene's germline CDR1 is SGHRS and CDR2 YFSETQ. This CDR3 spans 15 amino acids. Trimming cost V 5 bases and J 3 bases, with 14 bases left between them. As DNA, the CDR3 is TGCGCCAGCAGTCCGCAGGGGCCCTCTAATGAAAAACTGTTTTTT. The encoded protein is CASSPQGPSNEKLFF.

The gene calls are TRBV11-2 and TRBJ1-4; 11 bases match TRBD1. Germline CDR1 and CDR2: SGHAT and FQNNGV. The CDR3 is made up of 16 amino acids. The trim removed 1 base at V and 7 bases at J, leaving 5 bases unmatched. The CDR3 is CASSLVADRGREKLFF. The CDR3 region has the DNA TGTGCCAGCAGCTTAGTAGCGGACAGGGGGCGTGAAAAACTGTTTTTT.

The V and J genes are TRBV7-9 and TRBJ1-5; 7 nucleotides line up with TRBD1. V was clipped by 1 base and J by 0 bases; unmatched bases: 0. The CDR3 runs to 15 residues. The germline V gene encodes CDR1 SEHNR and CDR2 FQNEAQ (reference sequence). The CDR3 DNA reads TGTGCCAGCAGCTTAGGGGACAGTAGCAATCAGCCCCAGCATTTT. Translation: CASSLGDSSNQPQHF. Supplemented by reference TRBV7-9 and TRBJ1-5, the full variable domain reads DTGVSQNPRHKITKRGQNVTFRCDPISEHNRLYWYRQTLGQGPEFLTYFQNEAQLEKSRLLSDRFSAERPKGSFSTLEIQRTEQGDSAMYLCASSLGDSSNQPQHFGDGTRLSIL.

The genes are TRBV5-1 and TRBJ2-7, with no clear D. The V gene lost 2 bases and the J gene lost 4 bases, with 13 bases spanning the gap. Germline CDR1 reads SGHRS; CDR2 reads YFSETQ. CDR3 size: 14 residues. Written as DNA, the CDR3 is TGCGCCAGCAGCTTCGGAGCCCTAGATTACGAGCAGTACTTC. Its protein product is CASSFGALDYEQYF.

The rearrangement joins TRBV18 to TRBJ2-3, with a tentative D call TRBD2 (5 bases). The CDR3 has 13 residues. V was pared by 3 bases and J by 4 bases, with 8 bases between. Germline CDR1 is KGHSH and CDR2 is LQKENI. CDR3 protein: CASSPIGADTQYF. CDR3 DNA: TGTGCCAGCTCACCCATCGGGGCAGATACGCAGTATTTT.

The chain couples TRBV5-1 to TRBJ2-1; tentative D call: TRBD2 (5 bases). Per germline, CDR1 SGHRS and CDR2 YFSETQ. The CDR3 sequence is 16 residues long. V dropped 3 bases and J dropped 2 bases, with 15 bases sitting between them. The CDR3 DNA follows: TGCGCCAGCAGCTCGAGCGGTACTACGCCCTACAATGAGCAGTTCTTC. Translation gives CASSSSGTTPYNEQFF.

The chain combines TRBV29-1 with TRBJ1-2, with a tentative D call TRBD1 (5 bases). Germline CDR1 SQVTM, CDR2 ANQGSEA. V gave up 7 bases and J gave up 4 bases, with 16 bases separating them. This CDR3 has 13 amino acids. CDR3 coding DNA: TGCAGCGCCACTTTCAGGGCTTCCTATGGCTACACCTTC. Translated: CSATFRASYGYTF.

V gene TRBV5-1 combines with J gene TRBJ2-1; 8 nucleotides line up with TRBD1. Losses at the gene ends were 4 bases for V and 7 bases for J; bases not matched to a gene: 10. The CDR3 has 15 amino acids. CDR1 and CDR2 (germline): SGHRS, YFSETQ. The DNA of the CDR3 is TGCGCCAGCAGCCCCTCAGGACAGGGCCTAAATGAGCAGTTCTTC. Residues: CASSPSGQGLNEQFF.

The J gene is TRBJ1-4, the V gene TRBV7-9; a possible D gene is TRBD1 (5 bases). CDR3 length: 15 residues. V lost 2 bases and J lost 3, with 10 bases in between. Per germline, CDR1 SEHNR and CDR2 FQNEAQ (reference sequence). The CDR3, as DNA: TGTGCCAGCAGCTTAACCACAGGACCTAATGAAAAACTGTTTTTT. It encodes CASSLTTGPNEKLFF.

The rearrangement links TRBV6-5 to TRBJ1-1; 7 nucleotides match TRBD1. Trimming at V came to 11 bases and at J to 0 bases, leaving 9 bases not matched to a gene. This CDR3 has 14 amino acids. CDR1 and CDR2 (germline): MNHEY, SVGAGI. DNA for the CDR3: TGTGCCGCGGAGAACAGGGGAATGAACACTGAAGCTTTCTTT. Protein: CAAENRGMNTEAFF.

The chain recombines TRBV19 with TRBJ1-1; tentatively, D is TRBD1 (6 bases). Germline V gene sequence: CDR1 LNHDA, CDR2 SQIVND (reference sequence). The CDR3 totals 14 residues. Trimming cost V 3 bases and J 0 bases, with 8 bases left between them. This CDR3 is CASSMDSLNTEAFF. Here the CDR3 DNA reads TGTGCCAGTAGTATGGACAGTCTGAACACTGAAGCTTTCTTT.

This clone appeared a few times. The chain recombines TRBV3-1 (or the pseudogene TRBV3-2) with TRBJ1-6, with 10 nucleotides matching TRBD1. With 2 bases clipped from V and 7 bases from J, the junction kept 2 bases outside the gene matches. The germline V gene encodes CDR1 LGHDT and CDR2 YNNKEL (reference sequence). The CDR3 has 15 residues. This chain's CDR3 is CASSQRTGGNSPLHF. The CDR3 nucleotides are TGTGCCAGCAGCCAAAGGACAGGGGGAAATTCACCCCTCCACTTT.

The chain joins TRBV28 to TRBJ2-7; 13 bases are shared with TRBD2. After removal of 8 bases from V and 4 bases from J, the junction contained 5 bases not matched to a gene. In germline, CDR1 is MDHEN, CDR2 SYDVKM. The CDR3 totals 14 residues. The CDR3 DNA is TGTGCCAGCTACGGGACTAGCGGGACGTACGAGCAGTACTTC. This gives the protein CASYGTSGTYEQYF.

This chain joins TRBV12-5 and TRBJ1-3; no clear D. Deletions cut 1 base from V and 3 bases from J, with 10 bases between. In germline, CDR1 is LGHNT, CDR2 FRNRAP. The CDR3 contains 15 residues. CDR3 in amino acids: CASGLGDIGGNTIYF. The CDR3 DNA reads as TGTGCTAGTGGTTTGGGAGACATCGGTGGAAACACCATATATTTT.

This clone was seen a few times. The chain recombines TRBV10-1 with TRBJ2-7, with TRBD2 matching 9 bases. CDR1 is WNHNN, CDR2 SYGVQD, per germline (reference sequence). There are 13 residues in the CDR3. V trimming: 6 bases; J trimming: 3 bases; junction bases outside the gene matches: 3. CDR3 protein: CASRQREDYEQYF. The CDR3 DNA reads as TGCGCCAGCAGGCAGCGGGAGGACTACGAGCAGTACTTC.